This TCR beta chain was obtained from a study of blood T cell repertoires in COVID-19. Overall study: Sources were T cells, B-cell-depleted T cells, or PBMCs; the material itself was cDNA or gDNA.

Per the original data handling: Reference gene primer amplification gave estimated nucleated cell counts. TCRdb's table, derived via immunoSEQ multiplex PCR, lists solely in-frame clones and lacks some. V and J calls and clone size are given by that table; D and trimming were obtained from the DNA. The data hold around 200,000 clones, with around 88% observed a single time. Sequenced input: peripheral blood. This receptor was obtained from a man between 50 and 59 years old with active or convalescent COVID-19.

This CDR3 is CASSVGASGGGGTDTQYF. The CDR3 DNA sequence: TGTGCCAGCAGCGTAGGGGCTAGCGGGGGAGGAGGGACAGATACGCAGTATTTT. The chain is built from TRBV9 and TRBJ2-3, with TRBD2 identical over 10 bases. V was clipped by 0 bases and J by 3 bases; unmatched bases: 10. The germline gives CDR1 SGDLS, CDR2 YYNGEE. The CDR3 covers 18 residues.